These T cell receptor beta chains were read from a single sample in a study of blood T cell repertoires in COVID-19. Here immunoSEQ multiplex PCR was the method, and the copy in TCRdb shows in-frame clones only, minus some. The sample consists of 60,000 to 75,000 clones, more than 80% of them appearing once. Sequences were obtained from peripheral blood. The receptor set was obtained from a woman aged 80 or over with active or convalescent COVID-19. The CDR3 runs from the conserved cysteine through the conserved F or W. D genes are given only for firm matches. A row's size may be missing; if present it is once, few, many or a size class.

d_gene: NA; j_gene: TRBJ2-1; v_gene: TRBV5-1; abundance: NA; CDR3aa: CASSLAGGQTYNEQFF; CDR3nt: TGCGCCAGCAGCTTGGCCGGCGGACAGACTTACAATGAGCAGTTCTTC
d_gene: TRBD1; j_gene: TRBJ1-1; v_gene: TRBV13; abundance: NA; CDR3aa: CASSPRDRGTEAFF; CDR3nt: TGTGCCAGCAGCCCCCGGGACAGGGGAACTGAAGCTTTCTTT
d_gene: NA; j_gene: TRBJ2-2; v_gene: TRBV28; abundance: NA; CDR3aa: CASFVRTGELFF; CDR3nt: TGTGCCAGCTTTGTCAGGACCGGGGAGCTGTTTTTT
d_gene: NA; j_gene: TRBJ1-5; v_gene: TRBV2; abundance: NA; CDR3aa: CASSDSRASNQPQHF; CDR3nt: TGTGCCAGCAGTGATTCCAGGGCCAGCAATCAGCCCCAGCATTTT
d_gene: NA; j_gene: TRBJ1-4; v_gene: TRBV19; abundance: NA; CDR3aa: CASSEQGTNEKLFF; CDR3nt: TGTGCCAGTAGCGAACAGGGAACTAATGAAAAACTGTTTTTT
d_gene: TRBD1; j_gene: TRBJ1-2; v_gene: TRBV12-3/TRBV12-4; abundance: NA; CDR3aa: CASTRQGSGYTF; CDR3nt: TGTGCCAGCACCCGACAGGGCAGCGGCTACACCTTC
d_gene: TRBD1; j_gene: TRBJ2-2; v_gene: TRBV7-9; abundance: few; CDR3aa: CASSSQLIGTGGLAGELFF; CDR3nt: TGTGCCAGCAGCTCGCAGCTGATTGGGACAGGGGGCTTAGCCGGGGAGCTGTTTTTT
d_gene: NA; j_gene: TRBJ1-6; v_gene: TRBV4-2; abundance: NA; CDR3aa: CASSQIVGAVSPLHF; CDR3nt: TGTGCCAGCAGCCAAATCGTAGGGGCGGTCTCACCCCTCCACTTT
d_gene: NA; j_gene: TRBJ2-3; v_gene: TRBV4-1; abundance: NA; CDR3aa: CASSQDVPFAQYF; CDR3nt: TGCGCCAGCAGCCAAGATGTTCCGTTTGCGCAGTATTTT
d_gene: NA; j_gene: TRBJ2-3; v_gene: TRBV11-2; abundance: NA; CDR3aa: CASSNPDWYGADTQYF; CDR3nt: TGTGCCAGCAGCAATCCGGACTGGTACGGCGCAGATACGCAGTATTTT
d_gene: TRBD2; j_gene: TRBJ2-1; v_gene: TRBV4-1; abundance: NA; CDR3aa: CASSQGLAGGSLFF; CDR3nt: TGCGCCAGCAGCCAAGGTCTAGCGGGGGGGTCCCTGTTCTTC
d_gene: NA; j_gene: TRBJ1-2; v_gene: TRBV25-1; abundance: NA; CDR3aa: CAIMDRNYGYTF; CDR3nt: TGTGCCATTATGGACAGAAACTATGGCTACACCTTC
d_gene: NA; j_gene: TRBJ1-6; v_gene: TRBV6-5; abundance: NA; CDR3aa: CASSYVPGGYSPLHF; CDR3nt: TGTGCCAGCAGTTATGTGCCCGGAGGGTATTCACCCCTCCACTTT
d_gene: NA; j_gene: TRBJ1-1; v_gene: TRBV6-2/TRBV6-3; abundance: NA; CDR3aa: CASSHMVRRVPPENEAFF; CDR3nt: TGTGCCAGCAGTCACATGGTGAGGCGCGTTCCACCGGAGAACGAAGCTTTCTTT
d_gene: NA; j_gene: TRBJ2-2; v_gene: TRBV7-2; abundance: NA; CDR3aa: CASSQRAFANTGELFF; CDR3nt: TGTGCCAGCAGCCAGCGGGCGTTTGCGAACACCGGGGAGCTGTTTTTT
d_gene: NA; j_gene: TRBJ2-7; v_gene: TRBV7-8; abundance: once; CDR3aa: CASSFGQNTYEQYF; CDR3nt: TGTGCCAGCAGCTTCGGACAGAACACCTACGAGCAGTACTTC
d_gene: NA; j_gene: TRBJ2-7; v_gene: TRBV27; abundance: NA; CDR3aa: CASSRRQVYEQYF; CDR3nt: TGTGCCAGCAGCCGGAGACAGGTCTACGAGCAGTACTTC
d_gene: NA; j_gene: TRBJ2-3; v_gene: TRBV19; abundance: NA; CDR3aa: CASSIVSVGDTQYF; CDR3nt: TGTGCCAGTAGTATAGTTAGTGTCGGGGATACGCAGTATTTT
d_gene: NA; j_gene: TRBJ1-3; v_gene: TRBV3-1/TRBV3-2; abundance: NA; CDR3aa: CASSHHGNTIYF; CDR3nt: TGTGCCAGCAGCCACCACGGGAACACCATATATTTT
d_gene: NA; j_gene: TRBJ1-1; v_gene: TRBV28; abundance: NA; CDR3aa: CASSGGGAQALNTEAFF; CDR3nt: TGTGCCAGCAGCGGGGGTGGGGCGCAGGCTTTGAACACTGAAGCTTTCTTT
d_gene: TRBD1; j_gene: TRBJ2-5; v_gene: TRBV7-6; abundance: NA; CDR3aa: CASSLFGTGEETQYF; CDR3nt: TGTGCCAGCAGCTTATTCGGGACAGGGGAAGAGACCCAGTACTTC
d_gene: NA; j_gene: TRBJ2-7; v_gene: TRBV20-1; abundance: once; CDR3aa: CSAIQGGEQYF; CDR3nt: TGCAGTGCTATACAGGGTGGCGAGCAGTACTTC
d_gene: TRBD1; j_gene: TRBJ1-2; v_gene: TRBV5-8; abundance: few; CDR3aa: CASSPGTGTYTF; CDR3nt: TGTGCCAGCAGCCCTGGGACAGGAACCTACACCTTC
d_gene: NA; j_gene: TRBJ2-3; v_gene: TRBV7-9; abundance: NA; CDR3aa: CASSLVSGDTQYF; CDR3nt: TGTGCCAGCAGCTTAGTTTCCGGGGATACGCAGTATTTT
d_gene: TRBD2; j_gene: TRBJ2-5; v_gene: TRBV5-1; abundance: NA; CDR3aa: CASSLEPGGNRETQYF; CDR3nt: TGCGCCAGCAGCTTGGAGCCGGGGGGTAACCGAGAGACCCAGTACTTC
d_gene: NA; j_gene: TRBJ1-2; v_gene: TRBV5-4; abundance: NA; CDR3aa: CASSPERANYGYTF; CDR3nt: TGTGCCAGCAGCCCGGAGAGGGCCAACTATGGCTACACCTTC
d_gene: NA; j_gene: TRBJ1-2; v_gene: TRBV5-4; abundance: NA; CDR3aa: CASSPGGYGYTF; CDR3nt: TGTGCCAGCAGCCCGGGTGGCTATGGCTACACCTTC
d_gene: NA; j_gene: TRBJ2-5; v_gene: TRBV2; abundance: NA; CDR3aa: CASSGRPLAQETQYF; CDR3nt: TGTGCCAGCAGTGGTCGGCCGTTAGCTCAAGAGACCCAGTACTTC
d_gene: TRBD2; j_gene: TRBJ2-5; v_gene: TRBV9; abundance: once; CDR3aa: CASSVGTSGGDETQYF; CDR3nt: TGTGCCAGCAGCGTAGGGACTAGCGGGGGGGACGAGACCCAGTACTTC
d_gene: NA; j_gene: TRBJ2-6; v_gene: TRBV19; abundance: NA; CDR3aa: CASSTGGSGANVLTF; CDR3nt: TGTGCCAGTAGTACCGGGGGCTCTGGGGCCAACGTCCTGACTTTC
d_gene: NA; j_gene: TRBJ1-1; v_gene: TRBV18; abundance: NA; CDR3aa: CASSPPTAGTEAFF; CDR3nt: TGTGCCAGCTCACCACCGACAGCAGGCACTGAAGCTTTCTTT
d_gene: TRBD2; j_gene: TRBJ2-7; v_gene: TRBV2; abundance: NA; CDR3aa: CASSEGLAGGEQYF; CDR3nt: TGTGCCAGCAGTGAGGGACTAGCGGGGGGCGAGCAGTACTTC
d_gene: TRBD2; j_gene: TRBJ2-3; v_gene: TRBV7-2; abundance: NA; CDR3aa: CASSLASGGAGTDTQYF; CDR3nt: TGTGCCAGCAGCTTGGCTAGCGGGGGGGCTGGCACAGATACGCAGTATTTT
d_gene: TRBD2; j_gene: TRBJ2-2; v_gene: TRBV7-9; abundance: NA; CDR3aa: CASSLAGGTGPNTGELFF; CDR3nt: TGTGCCAGCAGCCTAGCGGGGGGGACCGGACCAAACACCGGGGAGCTGTTTTTT
d_gene: NA; j_gene: TRBJ1-5; v_gene: TRBV7-2; abundance: NA; CDR3aa: CASSFTGVNQPQHF; CDR3nt: TGTGCCAGCAGCTTTACCGGTGTCAATCAGCCCCAGCATTTT
d_gene: NA; j_gene: TRBJ1-2; v_gene: TRBV11-1; abundance: NA; CDR3aa: CASSVTRPGSGYTF; CDR3nt: TGTGCCAGCAGCGTTACGAGACCGGGGAGCGGCTACACCTTC
d_gene: NA; j_gene: TRBJ2-4; v_gene: TRBV9; abundance: NA; CDR3aa: CASSVGGVAKNIQYF; CDR3nt: TGTGCCAGCAGCGTAGGGGGGGTAGCCAAAAACATTCAGTACTTC
d_gene: NA; j_gene: TRBJ2-5; v_gene: TRBV7-7; abundance: NA; CDR3aa: CASSLGASETQYF; CDR3nt: TGTGCTAGCAGCTTGGGAGCTTCGGAGACCCAGTACTTC
d_gene: TRBD1; j_gene: TRBJ1-1; v_gene: TRBV15; abundance: NA; CDR3aa: CATSRDRGVAFF; CDR3nt: TGTGCCACCAGCAGAGACAGGGGGGTAGCTTTCTTT
d_gene: NA; j_gene: TRBJ1-2; v_gene: TRBV28; abundance: once; CDR3aa: CASSLSPYRARGYTF; CDR3nt: TGTGCCAGCAGTTTATCCCCGTACAGGGCCCGTGGCTACACCTTC